The source of this T cell receptor (beta chain) is a study of T-cell reconstitution after alpha-beta-depleted transplantation in children. Unique molecular identifiers were used in preparing the TCRbeta library. TCRdb re-derived calls from the PCR reads in MiXCR, one entry per CDR3 protein. The repertoire holds about 400,000 distinct CDR3 sequences, with roughly 22% as singletons. With 2 bases removed from V and 0 bases from J, the gap between germline ends came to 5 bases. The CDR3 covers 13 residues. Germline V gene sequence: CDR1 SGHRS, CDR2 YFSETQ. V gene TRBV5-1 combines with J gene TRBJ1-1; no reliable D call. This TCR was sampled from a human donor who donated a stem cell graft to a child with acute myeloid leukemia. This sample comprised PBMCs from the stem cell graft donor, obtained from the stem cell graft. The CDR3 bases are TGCGCCAGCAGCTTCGAACTGAACACTGAAGCTTTCTTT. Amino acid sequence: CASSFELNTEAFF.